This entry describes one TCR beta chain. Its specificity is unknown. This record belongs to a study of neoadjuvant anti-PD-1 for oral cavity cancer. Study-wide context: Patients without progression got a fourth dose around day 43.

Germline V gene sequence: CDR1 SNHLY, CDR2 FYNNEI. The CDR3 loop spans 15 amino acids. V lost 6 bases, J lost 4 bases, and 17 bases lay in between. Profiled with immunoSEQ multiplex PCR; TCRdb holds only in-frame clones, not every one. The data hold roughly 14,000 clones, with about two thirds observed a single time. Whole-study findings and limits: Non-responders to neoadjuvant nivolumab had significantly more clonal PBMC T cells than responders.

Specimen: PBMCs, collected before nivolumab (anti-PD-1) treatment. The chain joins TRBV2 to TRBJ2-3; D unresolved. The sequence was collected from a person aged 35-79 years with oral cavity squamous cell carcinoma. CDR3 sequence: CASRGSGSRADTQYF. CDR3 in DNA: TGTGCCAGCAGGGGGTCGGGTTCGCGCGCAGATACGCAGTATTTT. The full variable domain, with the rest looked up from reference TRBV2 and TRBJ2-3, is EPEVTQTPSHQVTQMGQEVILRCVPISNHLYFYWYRQILGQKVEFLVSFYNNEISEKSEIFDDQFSVERPDGSNFTLKIRSTKLEDSAMYFCASRGSGSRADTQYFGPGTRLTVL.